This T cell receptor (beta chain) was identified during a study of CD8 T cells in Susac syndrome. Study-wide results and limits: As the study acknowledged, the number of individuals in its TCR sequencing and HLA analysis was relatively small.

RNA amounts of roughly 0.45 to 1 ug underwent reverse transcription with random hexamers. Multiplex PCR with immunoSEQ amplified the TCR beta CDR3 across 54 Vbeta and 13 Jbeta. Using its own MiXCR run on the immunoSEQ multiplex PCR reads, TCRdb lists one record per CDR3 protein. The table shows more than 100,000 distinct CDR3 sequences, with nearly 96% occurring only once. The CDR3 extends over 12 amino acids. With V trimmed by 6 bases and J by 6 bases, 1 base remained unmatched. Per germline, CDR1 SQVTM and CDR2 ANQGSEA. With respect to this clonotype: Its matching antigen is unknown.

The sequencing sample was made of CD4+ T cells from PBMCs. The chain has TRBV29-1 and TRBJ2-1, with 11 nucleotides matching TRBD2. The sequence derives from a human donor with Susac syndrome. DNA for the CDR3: TGCAGCGTAGGGACTAGCGGCAATGAGCAGTTCTTC. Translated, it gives CSVGTSGNEQFF.